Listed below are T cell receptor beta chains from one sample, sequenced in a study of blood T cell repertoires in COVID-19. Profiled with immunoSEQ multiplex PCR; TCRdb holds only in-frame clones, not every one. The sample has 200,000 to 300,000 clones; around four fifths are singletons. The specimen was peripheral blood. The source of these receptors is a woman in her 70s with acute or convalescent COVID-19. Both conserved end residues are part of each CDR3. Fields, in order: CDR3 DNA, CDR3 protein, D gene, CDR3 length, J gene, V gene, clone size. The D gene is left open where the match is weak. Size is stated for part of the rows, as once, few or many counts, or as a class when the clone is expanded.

DNA: TGTGCCAGCAGCTCATTGTCCTACGAGCAGTACTTC
CDR3: CASSSLSYEQYF
D: NA
length: 12
J: TRBJ2-7
V: TRBV7-2
size: few

DNA: TGCGCCAGCAGCTTAGTGGGGGCAAACTATAATTCACCCCTCCACTTT
CDR3: CASSLVGANYNSPLHF
D: NA
length: 16
J: TRBJ1-6
V: TRBV5-1
size: once

DNA: TGTGCCAGCAGCCGGACAGGGAACCCCAGTGAAGCTTTCTTT
CDR3: CASSRTGNPSEAFF
D: TRBD1
length: 14
J: TRBJ1-1
V: TRBV7-9
size: NA

DNA: TGTGCCAGCTCACGGGCAGCGGTCACCGGGGAGCTGTTTTTT
CDR3: CASSRAAVTGELFF
D: NA
length: 14
J: TRBJ2-2
V: TRBV18
size: NA

DNA: TGCGCCAGCAGCTTGGCGCCAGGGGAAGGTGGCTACACCTTC
CDR3: CASSLAPGEGGYTF
D: NA
length: 14
J: TRBJ1-2
V: TRBV5-1
size: few

DNA: TGTGCCAGCAGCCTAACCGGGACAGGGAACACTGAAGCTTTCTTT
CDR3: CASSLTGTGNTEAFF
D: TRBD1
length: 15
J: TRBJ1-1
V: TRBV3-1/TRBV3-2
size: NA

DNA: TGTGCCAGCAGCCCGGATCCGAGGGCCTACAATGAGCAGTTCTTC
CDR3: CASSPDPRAYNEQFF
D: NA
length: 15
J: TRBJ2-1
V: TRBV7-9
size: NA

DNA: TGTGCCAGCAGAGTGGAGGGGTACTGGAACACCGGGGAGCTGTTTTTT
CDR3: CASRVEGYWNTGELFF
D: NA
length: 16
J: TRBJ2-2
V: TRBV5-6
size: NA

DNA: TGTGCCACCTTCTCGGGGGGGATGGAGACCCAGTACTTC
CDR3: CATFSGGMETQYF
D: TRBD2
length: 13
J: TRBJ2-5
V: TRBV6-5
size: NA

DNA: TGTGCCAGCAGCCTCGACAGGGGATCGTACAATGAGCAGTTCTTC
CDR3: CASSLDRGSYNEQFF
D: TRBD1
length: 15
J: TRBJ2-1
V: TRBV7-2
size: NA

DNA: TGTGCCAGCAGTTTAGAGGACAGGATTGGTGGCTACACCTTC
CDR3: CASSLEDRIGGYTF
D: TRBD1
length: 14
J: TRBJ1-2
V: TRBV2
size: NA

DNA: TGTGCCAGCAGTCTCCGACAGGGGACAAATTCACCCCTCCACTTT
CDR3: CASSLRQGTNSPLHF
D: TRBD1
length: 15
J: TRBJ1-6
V: TRBV6-5
size: NA

DNA: TGCGCCAGCAGCTTGGGTACCGGGACAGGGGATTCACCCCTCCACTTT
CDR3: CASSLGTGTGDSPLHF
D: TRBD1
length: 16
J: TRBJ1-6
V: TRBV5-1
size: NA

DNA: TGTGCCAGCAGCTTAGTAAGTGCGGGACAGCCATTGTTCGCTTTCTTT
CDR3: CASSLVSAGQPLFAFF
D: TRBD1
length: 16
J: TRBJ1-1
V: TRBV7-2
size: few

DNA: TGTGCCAGCAGTGATCCCGGGACTGTTGGAAACACCATATATTTT
CDR3: CASSDPGTVGNTIYF
D: NA
length: 15
J: TRBJ1-3
V: TRBV25-1
size: NA

DNA: TGTGCCAGCAGCCGCGACAGGGGGGCTAACTATGGCTACACCTTC
CDR3: CASSRDRGANYGYTF
D: TRBD1
length: 15
J: TRBJ1-2
V: TRBV6-2/TRBV6-3
size: NA

DNA: TGTGCCAGCTCAGACCGGGGGGATAATGAAAAACTGTTTTTT
CDR3: CASSDRGDNEKLFF
D: NA
length: 14
J: TRBJ1-4
V: TRBV18
size: NA

DNA: TGCGCCAGCAGCGCGACAGGGCGGGACTATGGCTACACCTTC
CDR3: CASSATGRDYGYTF
D: TRBD1
length: 14
J: TRBJ1-2
V: TRBV5-1
size: NA

DNA: TGTGCCAGTAGTTCCAGACAGAGTTCTAATGAAAAACTGTTTTTT
CDR3: CASSSRQSSNEKLFF
D: NA
length: 15
J: TRBJ1-4
V: TRBV19
size: NA

DNA: TGTGCCAGCCGACAGGCCCGGGGCTCCTATAATTCACCCCTCCACTTT
CDR3: CASRQARGSYNSPLHF
D: NA
length: 16
J: TRBJ1-6
V: TRBV21-1
size: NA

DNA: TGCAGCGTTGTAATAAGGGACAGGGGGAGGGGGAACACTGAAGCTTTCTTT
CDR3: CSVVIRDRGRGNTEAFF
D: TRBD1
length: 17
J: TRBJ1-1
V: TRBV29-1
size: few

DNA: TGTGCCAGCAGCTTGGTCTCTCCAGGGCTTAACTATGGCTACACCTTC
CDR3: CASSLVSPGLNYGYTF
D: NA
length: 16
J: TRBJ1-2
V: TRBV5-5
size: NA

DNA: TGCGCCAGCAGCCACCAACTAGCGGGGGGTAAGAGCGAGCAGTACTTC
CDR3: CASSHQLAGGKSEQYF
D: TRBD2
length: 16
J: TRBJ2-7
V: TRBV4-1
size: NA

DNA: TGTGCCAGCAGCCCTCCCGGACAGATCCAGCATTTT
CDR3: CASSPPGQIQHF
D: NA
length: 12
J: TRBJ1-5
V: TRBV7-8
size: NA

DNA: TGCGCCAGCAGCTTGGAGTTAGCGGGGATGTACGAGCAGTACTTC
CDR3: CASSLELAGMYEQYF
D: TRBD2
length: 15
J: TRBJ2-7
V: TRBV5-1
size: NA

DNA: TGTGCTACGAAGGGGGCGGACACTGAAGCTTTCTTT
CDR3: CATKGADTEAFF
D: TRBD1
length: 12
J: TRBJ1-1
V: TRBV28
size: NA

DNA: TGTGCCAGCAAAAAAGACAGTGAAGCTTTCTTT
CDR3: CASKKDSEAFF
D: NA
length: 11
J: TRBJ1-1
V: TRBV2
size: once

DNA: TGCGCCAGATCAGGTGAAAAACTGTTTTTT
CDR3: CARSGEKLFF
D: NA
length: 10
J: TRBJ1-4
V: TRBV23-1
size: NA

DNA: TGTGCCAGCAGTGAAGCGACAGGGATTGGCGAGCAGTACTTC
CDR3: CASSEATGIGEQYF
D: TRBD1
length: 14
J: TRBJ2-7
V: TRBV6-1
size: few

DNA: TGTGCCAGCAGTTACTCGGGACAGGGAAGGTATGGCTACACCTTC
CDR3: CASSYSGQGRYGYTF
D: TRBD1
length: 15
J: TRBJ1-2
V: TRBV6-2/TRBV6-3
size: NA

DNA: TGTGCCAGCAGTGGGCAGGGCGGCTATGGCTACACCTTC
CDR3: CASSGQGGYGYTF
D: NA
length: 13
J: TRBJ1-2
V: TRBV12-3/TRBV12-4
size: NA

DNA: TGCGCCAGCAGCCAAGATCGAACCCCGGCGGCTTTTGCAGAGACCCAGTACTTC
CDR3: CASSQDRTPAAFAETQYF
D: NA
length: 18
J: TRBJ2-5
V: TRBV4-1
size: NA

DNA: TGCGCCAGCAGCTCTGACAGGGGAACCGGGGAGCTGTTTTTT
CDR3: CASSSDRGTGELFF
D: TRBD1
length: 14
J: TRBJ2-2
V: TRBV5-1
size: NA

DNA: TGTGCCAGCAGTTTCGGGGGGACACTAACGACTGAAGCTTTCTTT
CDR3: CASSFGGTLTTEAFF
D: NA
length: 15
J: TRBJ1-1
V: TRBV5-6
size: NA

DNA: TGTGCCAGCAGCTCCCCGGGGGTTTTAGAGCAGTACTTC
CDR3: CASSSPGVLEQYF
D: NA
length: 13
J: TRBJ2-7
V: TRBV5-6
size: once

DNA: TGTGCCATCAGTGAGTCGTTACAGGGGTATGGCTACACCTTC
CDR3: CAISESLQGYGYTF
D: TRBD1
length: 14
J: TRBJ1-2
V: TRBV10-3
size: NA

DNA: TGTGCCGTATCGGGGATCACAGATACGCAGTATTTT
CDR3: CAVSGITDTQYF
D: NA
length: 12
J: TRBJ2-3
V: TRBV5-8
size: NA

DNA: TGTGCCAGCAGCGTAGAAGTCAGGCCCAGGGGAAACACCATATATTTT
CDR3: CASSVEVRPRGNTIYF
D: NA
length: 16
J: TRBJ1-3
V: TRBV9
size: NA

DNA: TGTGCCATCAGTCGGGGGACTAGCGGGGTCCAAGAGACCCAGTACTTC
CDR3: CAISRGTSGVQETQYF
D: TRBD2
length: 16
J: TRBJ2-5
V: TRBV10-3
size: once

DNA: TGTGCCAGCTCACCAGGGGTACAGGGGAACACTGAAGCTTTCTTT
CDR3: CASSPGVQGNTEAFF
D: NA
length: 15
J: TRBJ1-1
V: TRBV18
size: once

DNA: TGTGCCAGCAGTTACGACAGGGGAGTGGGCGGCAATCAGCCCCAGCATTTT
CDR3: CASSYDRGVGGNQPQHF
D: TRBD1
length: 17
J: TRBJ1-5
V: TRBV6-2/TRBV6-3
size: NA

DNA: TGCGCCAGCAGCTTGGAAGGGGGGGCCGTCTTGGAGACCCAGTACTTC
CDR3: CASSLEGGAVLETQYF
D: NA
length: 16
J: TRBJ2-5
V: TRBV5-1
size: NA

DNA: TGCAGCGTTTGCCAGGGAGGTATAGATCAGCCCCAGCATTTT
CDR3: CSVCQGGIDQPQHF
D: NA
length: 14
J: TRBJ1-5
V: TRBV29-1
size: NA

DNA: TGTGCCAGCAGTTATCCGACTAGCGGGGGGCGGACAGATACGCAGTATTTT
CDR3: CASSYPTSGGRTDTQYF
D: TRBD2
length: 17
J: TRBJ2-3
V: TRBV2
size: NA

DNA: TGTGCCATCAGAGGTATATCAGGGGACGCTTTCTTT
CDR3: CAIRGISGDAFF
D: NA
length: 12
J: TRBJ1-1
V: TRBV10-3
size: NA

DNA: TGCGCCAGCAGCTCACCCACGGGGAAGGACACTGAAGCTTTCTTT
CDR3: CASSSPTGKDTEAFF
D: NA
length: 15
J: TRBJ1-1
V: TRBV5-1
size: NA

DNA: TGTGCCAGCAGCCAGGCCGGGACTAGCGGGGGTGGCGAGCAGTACTTC
CDR3: CASSQAGTSGGGEQYF
D: TRBD2
length: 16
J: TRBJ2-7
V: TRBV3-1/TRBV3-2
size: NA

DNA: TGTGCCAGCAGTTACCATCAGGATTCCTATGGCTACACCTTC
CDR3: CASSYHQDSYGYTF
D: NA
length: 14
J: TRBJ1-2
V: TRBV6-5
size: NA

DNA: TGTGCCAGCAGCCCCGGAGGGGTTAGCAATCAGCCCCAGCATTTT
CDR3: CASSPGGVSNQPQHF
D: NA
length: 15
J: TRBJ1-5
V: TRBV3-1/TRBV3-2
size: NA

DNA: TGCGCCAGCAGCCGTGACAGGGCCGACTCTGGAAACACCATATATTTT
CDR3: CASSRDRADSGNTIYF
D: TRBD1
length: 16
J: TRBJ1-3
V: TRBV5-1
size: NA

DNA: TGTGCCAGCAGTTCCTGGCAGGGGATAACCGGGGAGCTGTTTTTT
CDR3: CASSSWQGITGELFF
D: NA
length: 15
J: TRBJ2-2
V: TRBV9
size: NA

DNA: TGCGCCAGCAGCCAAGACATTAACTATGGCTACACCTTC
CDR3: CASSQDINYGYTF
D: NA
length: 13
J: TRBJ1-2
V: TRBV4-1
size: NA

DNA: TGTGCCAGCAGTTTAGCCAGGGCTGGAAACACCATATATTTT
CDR3: CASSLARAGNTIYF
D: NA
length: 14
J: TRBJ1-3
V: TRBV28
size: NA